This paragraph reports one T cell receptor (beta chain). TCRdb's copy holds only in-frame clones and misses some; the assay was immunoSEQ multiplex PCR. The repertoire holds fewer than 20,000 clones, with 73% as singletons. The germline V gene has CDR1 GTSNPN and CDR2 SVGIG (reference sequence). The CDR3 runs to 13 residues. With V trimmed by 2 bases and J by 7 bases, 5 bases remained unmatched. As to treatment: randomized to nivolumab then ipilimumab (arm A) or the reverse (arm B). The source of the sample is a study of sequential checkpoint blockade in melanoma. Study-wide background: TCRβ was sequenced from DNA of some 97 pretreatment tumors.

The specimen was tumor tissue (inferred from file names), collected from a patient given nivolumab and ipilimumab in sequence. The sequence derives from a human donor with melanoma. V gene TRBV30 combines with J gene TRBJ1-5; 7 bases agree with TRBD1. The CDR3 coding sequence is TGTGCCTGGAGTCCAGGGGGAAGGCAGCCCCAGCATTTT. It encodes CAWSPGGRQPQHF. The full variable domain, in which reference TRBV30 and TRBJ1-5 provide the parts outside the CDR3, is SQTIHQWPATLVQPVGSPLSLECTVEGTSNPNLYWYRQAAGRGLQLLFYSVGIGQISSEVPQNLSASRPQDRQFILSSKKLLLSDSGFYLCAWSPGGRQPQHFGDGTRLSIL.